Below, 14 T cell receptor beta chains from the same sample are listed, as sequenced in a study of post-analysis software for immune sequencing data. Study-wide results and caveats: When patients were compared with controls, about five TRBV segments were more frequent, TRBV5-6, TRBV5-1 and TRBV20-1 among them.

Each TCR beta cDNA library carried unique molecular identifiers. TCRdb reprocessed the PCR reads with MiXCR, giving one entry per CDR3 protein. The table has hundreds of thousands of distinct CDR3 sequences, roughly two fifths seen once. No antigens are known for them. What was sequenced was blood. The receptor set was obtained from a girl aged 5-17 years with multiple sclerosis.

This clonotype was counted only a few times. At one of its ends the junction is not consistent with the germline gene, which may arise from a read error. The chain joins TRBV3-1 to TRBJ2-2; D call uncertain. The CDR3 contains 13 residues. Germline V gene data show CDR1 as LGHDT and CDR2 as YNNKEL (reference sequence). The CDR3 region is CASSQLLSGELFF. For the CDR3, the DNA is TGTGCCAGTAGCCAATTACTATCCGGGGAGCTGTTTTTT.

This clonotype was seen only a few times. J is TRBJ1-1 and V is TRBV5-1, with TRBD1 matching over 8 bases. Germline V gene lookup returns CDR1 SGHRS and CDR2 YFSETQ. The junction had 7 bases not matched to a gene; V was cut back by 4 bases and J by 8 bases. The CDR3 has 13 residues. The CDR3 sequence is CASSTGTGPEAFF. DNA for the CDR3: TGCGCCAGCAGCACAGGGACAGGACCCGAAGCTTTCTTT.

The chain recombines TRBV12-3 or TRBV12-4 with TRBJ2-2; the match to TRBD2 covers 16 bases. The ends lost 5 bases at V and 5 bases at J; junction bases unmatched: 8. The CDR3 spans 18 residues. The CDR3 DNA reads TGTGCCAGCAGTGGGACTAGCGGGGGGGCCGGTGGGACCGGGGAGCTGTTTTTT. Translating gives CASSGTSGGAGGTGELFF.

This clonotype appeared a few times. J is TRBJ2-1 and V is TRBV7-3, with 7 bases that match TRBD2. The germline gives CDR1 SGHTA, CDR2 FQGTGA. V was clipped by 2 bases and J by 0 bases; unmatched bases: 4. The CDR3 has 16 amino acids. The CDR3 DNA sequence: TGTGCCAGCAGCTTATTCCCGGGGGGCTCCTACAATGAGCAGTTCTTC. This encodes CASSLFPGGSYNEQFF.

V usage is TRBV25-1 and J usage is TRBJ2-5; possible D gene TRBD1, 6 bases. The J call is uncertain, as TRBJ2-7 better fits the DNA end. The CDR3 covers 15 residues. The germline CDR1 and CDR2 sequences are MGHDK and SYGVNS. The CDR3: CASSPYKTGRYEQYF. CDR3 nucleotide sequence: TGTGCCAGCAGCCCCTACAAGACAGGCCGATACGAGCAGTACTTC.

This rearrangement joins TRBV3-1 to TRBJ1-2, with a weak D call TRBD1 (5 bases). The CDR3 is made up of 15 amino acids. The V end lost 6 bases, the J end lost 4 bases, and 18 bases lay between the germline ends. Germline V gives CDR1 LGHDT, CDR2 YNNKEL (reference sequence). CDR3 DNA: TGTGCCAGCAGGGACGGGGGGGATCCTTCCTATGGCTACACCTTC. Its translation is CASRDGGDPSYGYTF.

In its sample, this clonotype was seen a few times. CDR3 nucleotides: TGCGCCAGCAGCGCCCCGGGACTAGCGACCTACGAGCAGTACTTC. Its translation is CASSAPGLATYEQYF. The genes are TRBV5-1 and TRBJ2-7, with 10 bases fitting TRBD2. The CDR3 runs 15 residues. Germline assignment: CDR1 SGHRS and CDR2 YFSETQ. The V gene end was trimmed by 4 bases and the J gene end by 2 bases; junction bases not matched to a gene: 6.

This clonotype was counted ten times or more. A read error may explain this, as a much larger clone is one base away. J is TRBJ2-5 and V is TRBV5-1; D is possibly TRBD1 (5 bases). This CDR3 is built from 14 residues. CDR1 is SGHRS, CDR2 YFSETQ, per germline. V gave up 0 bases and J gave up 1 base, with 7 bases separating them. CDR3 residues: CASSLGQSQETQYF. The CDR3 DNA is TGCGCCAGCAGCTTGGGACAGAGCCAAGAGACCCAGTACTTC.

The gene calls are TRBV24-1 and TRBJ2-3, with D possibly matching TRBD1 (5 bases). Trimming left V 6 bases short and J 7 bases short, with 22 bases between. Germline V lookup: CDR1 KGHDR, CDR2 SFDVKD. This CDR3 is built from 16 residues. The CDR3 DNA follows: TGTGCCACCAGTCCAAGTGGGGCGGACCTTCGAAATACGCAGTATTTT. It specifies CATSPSGADLRNTQYF.

This clonotype was picked up one time. The chain carries TRBV5-1 and TRBJ2-5, with a possible D match to TRBD2 (5 bases). CDR1 SGHRS and CDR2 YFSETQ come from the germline V gene. The CDR3 runs 15 residues. Trimming removed 3 bases from V and 4 bases from J, with 16 bases in between. DNA for the CDR3: TGCGCCAGCAGCTCCTGGACTGGAGGCGGAGAGACCCAGTACTTC. Amino acid sequence: CASSSWTGGGETQYF. Using reference TRBV5-1 and TRBJ2-5 for the parts outside the CDR3, the full variable domain is KAGVTQTPRYLIKTRGQQVTLSCSPISGHRSVSWYQQTPGQGLQFLFEYFSETQRNKGNFPGRFSGRQFSNSRSEMNVSTLELGDSALYLCASSSWTGGGETQYFGPGTRLLVL.

This clonotype was seen more than once but under ten times. The chain joins TRBV7-3 to TRBJ1-1, with no clear D. V was shortened by 1 base and J by 0 bases, with 6 bases between the two germline ends. Germline CDR1 and CDR2: SGHTA and FQGTGA. The CDR3 has 14 residues. The CDR3 region has the DNA TGTGCCAGCAGCTTAAAATATTTGAACACTGAAGCTTTCTTT. Amino acids: CASSLKYLNTEAFF.

This clonotype was detected only a few times. The chain is built from TRBV9 and TRBJ2-1; a weak D match, TRBD2 (6 bases). Germline values: CDR1 SGDLS, CDR2 YYNGEE. V was trimmed by 3 bases and J by 2 bases, leaving 12 bases between them. The CDR3 runs 15 residues. The CDR3 here is CASSGGLPTYNEQFF. The CDR3 coding sequence is TGTGCCAGCAGCGGCGGACTACCGACCTACAATGAGCAGTTCTTC.

This clonotype was seen repeatedly, ten times or more. V usage is TRBV4-1 and J usage is TRBJ2-1; 8 bases match TRBD2. Germline V gives CDR1 MGHRA, CDR2 YSYEKL. Trimming took 4 bases from V and 5 from J; bases not matched to a gene: 13. The CDR3 covers 17 residues. The CDR3 sequence: CASSRGGLVVSHNEQFF. DNA for the CDR3: TGCGCCAGCAGCCGGGGGGGACTAGTTGTATCCCACAATGAGCAGTTCTTC.

In this sample, this clonotype turned up once. This chain joins TRBV27 and TRBJ2-5; a possible D gene is TRBD2 (5 bases). The DNA end is a closer match to TRBJ2-7, so the J assignment may be wrong. Germline V gives CDR1 MNHEY, CDR2 SMNVEV (reference sequence). This CDR3 is 14 amino acids long. DNA for the CDR3: TGTGCCAGCAGTCCCCCGGGAAGACGGTACGAGCAGTACTTC. Translation: CASSPPGRRYEQYF.